Shown below are 9 T cell receptor beta chains from a single sample sequenced in a study of T-cell reconstitution after alpha-beta-depleted transplantation in children. Unique molecular identifiers were used in preparing the TCRbeta library. TCRdb reanalysed the PCR reads using MiXCR and keeps one entry per CDR3 protein. The sample has about 830,000 distinct CDR3 sequences; around 17% are singletons. Source: PBMCs, mostly from graft donor cells, taken 360 days after TCRalphabeta/CD19-depleted stem cell transplant. These receptors came from a male patient between 10 and 17 years old who had a stem cell transplant for acute lymphoblastic leukemia, so the T cells may come from the graft donor.

V gene TRBV3-1 combines with J gene TRBJ2-1; 7 positions agree with TRBD2. This CDR3 contains 18 residues. V gave up 1 base and J gave up 0 bases; unmatched junction bases: 9. In germline, CDR1 is LGHDT, CDR2 YNNKEL (reference sequence). In nucleotides, the CDR3 is TGTGCCAGCAGCCAAGCAAGTATAGAGCGGGGCTCCTACAATGAGCAGTTCTTC. It specifies CASSQASIERGSYNEQFF.

This clonotype was observed a few times. The J gene is TRBJ2-3, the V gene TRBV10-3, with D unresolved. V was cut by 6 bases and J by 0 bases, with 13 bases left in between. CDR3 size: 15 residues. From germline, CDR1 is ENHRY and CDR2 SYGVKD. The CDR3 here is CAISARPASTDTQYF. The CDR3 DNA reads TGTGCCATCAGCGCCCGTCCGGCTAGCACAGATACGCAGTATTTT.

Only a few counts were recorded for this clonotype. This chain connects TRBV9 to TRBJ1-5; D not resolved. Trimming took 6 bases from V and 1 from J, leaving 14 bases between them. In germline, CDR1 is SGDLS, CDR2 YYNGEE. The length of the CDR3 is 15 residues. The CDR3 nucleotides are TGTGCCAGCACGCTTTCCGGTCTGAGCAATCAGCCCCAGCATTTT. Translated, it gives CASTLSGLSNQPQHF.

The chain employs TRBV7-3 and TRBJ2-5; 10 positions match TRBD2. CDR3 length equals 13 residues. Germline CDR1 SGHTA, CDR2 FQGTGA. The CDR3 sequence: CVTAGGPGETQYF. The CDR3 coding sequence is TGTGTTACAGCGGGAGGGCCTGGGGAGACCCAGTACTTC.

This clonotype was seen a single time. This chain links TRBV18 with TRBJ2-3, with TRBD1 as a possible D gene (6 bases). Trimming shortened V by 4 bases and J by 6 bases, and 11 bases separated the two germline ends. Germline CDR1 reads KGHSH; CDR2 reads LQKENI. The CDR3 has 13 amino acids. CDR3 protein: CASSRAGEDTQYF. The CDR3 nucleotides are TGTGCCAGCTCACGCGCAGGGGAGGATACGCAGTATTTT.

This clonotype was counted between two and nine times. The chain links TRBV13 to TRBJ2-3; perhaps TRBD1 as D (6 bases). The germline V and J ends were trimmed by 2 bases and 6 bases, with 12 bases remaining between them. Germline CDR1 and CDR2: PRHDT and FYEKMQ (reference sequence). The CDR3 has 14 amino acids. The CDR3 region is CASSLRRRGDTQYF. CDR3 sequence (DNA): TGTGCCAGCAGCTTACGGAGAAGGGGGGATACGCAGTATTTT.

V is TRBV20-1 and J is TRBJ2-5; maybe TRBD1 (5 bases). This CDR3 is 14 amino acids long. The germline V and J ends were trimmed by 4 bases and 0 bases, with 12 bases remaining between them. Germline loops: CDR1 DFQATT, CDR2 SNEGSKA (reference sequence). The CDR3, as DNA: TGCAGTGCTAAAGGGGTCGGGTACCAAGAGACCCAGTACTTC. Protein: CSAKGVGYQETQYF.

This clonotype was detected ten times or more. The chain is built from TRBV20-1 and TRBJ2-1; D may match TRBD1 or TRBD2 (5 bases each). The CDR3 has 14 residues. Looked up from germline, CDR1 is DFQATT and CDR2 is SNEGSKA (reference sequence). V lost 3 bases, J lost 12 bases, and 21 bases lay in between. DNA for the CDR3: TGCAGTGCTAGTAAACAGGCTAGCACTATGCGGCAGTTCTTC. Encoded protein: CSASKQASTMRQFF.

This clonotype was seen a few times. The V call is TRBV20-1, the J call TRBJ2-6, with 7 bases identical to TRBD1. Germline CDR1 reads DFQATT; CDR2 reads SNEGSKA (reference sequence). Unmatched junction bases numbered 4, after V lost 1 base and J lost 1 base. The CDR3 contains 16 residues. CDR3 sequence: CSARGGGTSGANVLTF. The CDR3 coding sequence is TGCAGTGCTAGAGGAGGGGGCACGTCTGGGGCCAACGTCCTGACTTTC.